This entry is about one T cell receptor beta chain. The antigen remains undetermined. The junction departs from the called germline gene at one end, perhaps through a read error. Other DNA sequences from this sample encode an identical CDR3 as well. Germline V gene data show CDR1 as LGHNA and CDR2 as YNFKEQ. This CDR3 is 15 amino acids long. Sequenced by immunoSEQ multiplex PCR; TCRdb stores in-frame clones only, minus some. The sample comprises tens of thousands of clones, roughly 74% of which are singletons, and approximately 6.1% rests with the top ten. This sample was taken from a study of immune evolution from preneoplasia to lung adenocarcinoma. Study background: HLA loss of heterozygosity: approximately 7.5% AIS, about 14% MIA, about 30% ADC, none AAH.

Patients had resection in Japan or China between the mid-2010s and the late 2010s. After pathologic assessment, macro-dissection selected premalignant or tumor cells for extraction. Broader study findings: Later-stage lesions seemingly showed higher T cell density and diversity than normal lung.

The chain has TRBV4-2 and TRBJ2-5, with D possibly being TRBD2 (6 bases). The receptor's source is a person aged 55 to 69 with lung adenocarcinoma. Sequencing used FFPE invasive lung adenocarcinoma tissue. For the CDR3, the DNA is TGTGCTAGCAGCCAAGATAGTGGAGGGAGGGAGACCCAGTACTTC. Amino acid sequence: CASSQDSGGRETQYF.